A single sample is the source of the 25 T cell receptor beta chains below, sequenced in a study of vaccination effects on CD4 cells after COVID-19. These TCRs are of unknown antigen specificity. Before any sequencing was done, the ViraFEST assay used viral peptide pools to expand antigen-specific CD4+ T cells. CD4+ T cells were isolated after around 10 days of culture. Each participant received a vaccine that was either BNT162b2 or mRNA-1273, given as two doses. The table came from immunoSEQ multiplex PCR; TCRdb's copy has only in-frame clones and leaves some out. The sample holds about 30,000 clones, about 74% seen once. Here the sequenced sample was CD4+ T cells from PBMCs cultured with HCoV-OC43 spike peptides, taken after COVID-19 vaccination. Described subset: HCoV-OC43 spike overlapping peptide pool stimulation. Receptors were obtained from a human donor who received a COVID-19 vaccine.

This chain joins TRBV19 and TRBJ1-5; 9 bases match TRBD1. This CDR3 spans 14 amino acids. CDR1 is LNHDA and CDR2 is SQIVND in the germline V gene (reference sequence). V was clipped by 6 bases and J by 2 bases; unmatched bases: 2. CDR3 sequence reads: CASSYRGRNQPQHF. The CDR3, as DNA: TGTGCCAGTAGCTACAGGGGGCGCAATCAGCCCCAGCATTTT.

The chain recombines TRBV29-1 with TRBJ1-2; the D is unclear. This CDR3 is 14 amino acids long. CDR1 and CDR2 from the germline V gene are SQVTM and ANQGSEA. Deletions cut 3 bases from V and 5 bases from J, with 16 bases between. The DNA of the CDR3 is TGCAGCGTTGAGATAAATTTGGGAGGGTATGGCTACACCTTC. Encoded protein: CSVEINLGGYGYTF.

The gene calls are TRBV5-5 and TRBJ2-7; D is perhaps TRBD1 (6 bases). Trimming removed 0 bases at V and 2 bases at J, with 18 bases between. Germline-derived CDR1 and CDR2 are SGHKS and YYEKEE (reference sequence). The CDR3 loop spans 17 amino acids. The CDR3 bases are TGTGCCAGCAGCTTGGGGACAGCCGCCCAGCAGGCCTACGAGCAGTACTTC. It specifies CASSLGTAAQQAYEQYF.

This clone was picked up a small number of times. V gene TRBV20-1 combines with J gene TRBJ1-1; the D is unclear. Trimming cost V 1 base and J 8 bases, with 5 bases left between them. CDR3 length: 10 residues. Germline CDR1 and CDR2: DFQATT and SNEGSKA (reference sequence). CDR3 nucleotides: TGCAGTGCTAGAGCCAGGGAAGCTTTCTTT. Its translation is CSARAREAFF.

The chain links TRBV15 to TRBJ2-1; 7 nucleotides match TRBD1. The CDR3 spans 14 residues. With V trimmed by 3 bases and J by 7 bases, 6 bases remained unmatched. Germline assignment: CDR1 LNHNV and CDR2 YYDKDF (reference sequence). CDR3 DNA sequence: TGTGCCACCAGCAGCGGGGACAGAGGGAATGAGCAGTTCTTC. Translated, it gives CATSSGDRGNEQFF.

This clone was seen a handful of times. The chain combines TRBV20-1 with TRBJ1-1; the match to TRBD1 covers 7 bases. Looked up from germline, CDR1 is DFQATT and CDR2 is SNEGSKA (reference sequence). V dropped 5 bases and J dropped 7; count of bases not matched to a gene: 4. The CDR3 has 11 residues. The CDR3 region is CSAVTGVEAFF. The CDR3 DNA sequence: TGCAGTGCTGTCACAGGGGTTGAAGCTTTCTTT.

This clone turned up a few times. In DNA form, the CDR3 reads TGTGCCAGTAGTTTGTCCGAGGGGTATGGCTACACCTTC. The encoded protein is CASSLSEGYGYTF. V is TRBV19 and J is TRBJ1-2, with D possibly matching TRBD1 (5 bases). This CDR3 is 13 amino acids long. Germline V gene data show CDR1 as LNHDA and CDR2 as SQIVND (reference sequence). V was cut by 5 bases and J by 5 bases, with 12 bases left in between. Looking up the rest from reference TRBV19 and TRBJ1-2 gives the full variable domain: DGGITQSPKYLFRKEGQNVTLSCEQNLNHDAMYWYRQDPGQGLRLIYYSQIVNDFQKGDIAEGYSVSREKKESFPLTVTSAQKNPTAFYLCASSLSEGYGYTFGSGTRLTVV.

J is TRBJ2-3 and V is TRBV2; 10 bases map to TRBD2. This CDR3 spans 14 amino acids. Germline CDR1 is SNHLY and CDR2 is FYNNEI. J gave up 7 bases and V 7 bases, and 8 bases lay outside the gene matches. CDR3 region: CASNLAGGRNTQYF. DNA for the CDR3: TGTGCCAGCAATTTAGCGGGGGGCAGGAATACGCAGTATTTT.

The V gene is TRBV5-4, the J gene TRBJ2-1, with unresolved D. Trimming removed 0 bases from V and 0 bases from J, with 4 bases in between. The CDR3 spans 14 residues. Germline lookup yields CDR1 SGHNT and CDR2 YYREEE (reference sequence). CDR3 loop: CASSLAGSYNEQFF. Written as DNA, the CDR3 is TGTGCCAGCAGCTTGGCGGGCTCCTACAATGAGCAGTTCTTC.

The chain links TRBV3-1 (or the pseudogene TRBV3-2) to TRBJ1-6, with D perhaps matching TRBD1 (6 bases). V was pared by 1 base and J by 6 bases, with 10 bases between. The CDR3 totals 15 residues. Per germline, CDR1 LGHDT and CDR2 YNNKEL (reference sequence). CDR3 region: CASSQGQGRNSPLHF. The CDR3, as DNA: TGTGCCAGCAGCCAAGGGCAGGGGCGTAATTCACCCCTCCACTTT.

The V call is TRBV19, the J call TRBJ2-4; D remains ambiguous. V lost 5 bases, J lost 9 bases, and 17 bases lay in between. Per germline, CDR1 LNHDA and CDR2 SQIVND (reference sequence). The CDR3 consists of 14 residues. The CDR3 sequence is CASSPPRQERIQYF. CDR3 bases: TGTGCCAGTAGTCCACCCCGGCAGGAGCGCATTCAGTACTTC.

The rearrangement links TRBV7-9 to TRBJ2-1, with TRBD1 identical over 9 bases. The trim removed 8 bases at V and 3 bases at J, leaving 5 bases unmatched. The CDR3 is made up of 14 amino acids. Germline V lookup: CDR1 SEHNR, CDR2 FQNEAQ (reference sequence). The CDR3 DNA reads as TGTGCCAGCCTGGGACAGGGTATCTACAATGAGCAGTTCTTC. Translated, it gives CASLGQGIYNEQFF.

The chain employs TRBV3-1 (or the pseudogene TRBV3-2) and TRBJ2-5; 12 bases align to TRBD1. Germline CDR1 reads LGHDT; CDR2 reads YNNKEL (reference sequence). The CDR3 has 19 residues. After removal of 2 bases from V and 5 bases from J, the junction contained 15 bases not matched to a gene. CDR3 sequence reads: CASSQIPFGTGGRAETQYF. DNA for the CDR3: TGTGCCAGCAGCCAAATCCCGTTCGGGACAGGGGGCCGCGCGGAGACCCAGTACTTC.

This clone showed up just once. The V call is TRBV10-3, the J call TRBJ2-7, with TRBD1 matching 9 bases. CDR1 ENHRY and CDR2 SYGVKD come from the germline V gene. The CDR3 totals 15 residues. Trimming took 4 bases from V and 5 from J; bases not matched to a gene: 9. The chain's CDR3 is CAISGPDRGLHEQYF. CDR3 coding DNA: TGTGCCATCAGTGGACCGGACAGGGGATTACACGAGCAGTACTTC.

The chain carries TRBV20-1 and TRBJ2-7; 7 bases fit TRBD2. The CDR3 is 11 amino acids. Germline V CDR1 and CDR2: DFQATT, SNEGSKA (reference sequence). With V trimmed by 5 bases and J by 4 bases, 2 bases remained unmatched. CDR3 sequence (DNA): TGCAGTGCTGGGGGAGGGTACGAGCAGTACTTC. Translating it yields CSAGGGYEQYF.

This sequence joins TRBV27 and TRBJ1-1; a possible D gene is TRBD1 (6 bases). The germline gives CDR1 MNHEY, CDR2 SMNVEV (reference sequence). CDR3 length: 15 amino acids. Deletions cut 5 bases from V and 0 bases from J, with 13 bases between. CDR3 residues: CASSPEGGMNTEAFF. CDR3 sequence (DNA): TGTGCCAGCAGTCCCGAGGGGGGCATGAACACTGAAGCTTTCTTT.

The chain joins TRBV12-3 or TRBV12-4 to TRBJ1-5; unclear D gene. Trimming stripped 3 bases from V and 2 bases from J, with 5 bases between. The CDR3 consists of 13 residues. The CDR3 reads CASSFGGNQPQHF. The CDR3 DNA reads as TGTGCCAGCAGTTTTGGTGGCAATCAGCCCCAGCATTTT.

The chain carries TRBV2 and TRBJ1-4; 7 nucleotides align to TRBD1. This CDR3 is built from 13 residues. V gave up 6 bases and J gave up 7 bases; unmatched junction bases: 5. Germline V gene sequence: CDR1 SNHLY, CDR2 FYNNEI. CDR3 in amino acids: CASSADRVEKLFF. The CDR3 region has the DNA TGTGCCAGCAGCGCTGACAGGGTTGAAAAACTGTTTTTT.

A single count supports this clone. The gene calls are TRBV6-6 and TRBJ1-5; a weak D match, TRBD1 (5 bases). The CDR3 sequence is 15 residues long. CDR1 and CDR2 from the germline V gene are MNHNY and SVGAGI (reference sequence). V gave up 0 bases and J gave up 6 bases, with 12 bases separating them. The CDR3: CASSYSGGVSQPQHF. CDR3 bases: TGTGCCAGCAGTTACTCTGGGGGGGTTAGTCAGCCCCAGCATTTT.

The chain employs TRBV2 and TRBJ2-2; D ambiguous. The CDR3 spans 11 residues. Germline V lookup: CDR1 SNHLY, CDR2 FYNNEI. V was shortened by 7 bases and J by 6 bases, with 6 bases between the two germline ends. The CDR3 loop is CASKEPGELFF. CDR3 nucleotides: TGTGCCAGCAAAGAGCCCGGGGAGCTGTTTTTT.

V is TRBV5-1 and J is TRBJ2-7; unclear D gene. Trimming cost V 0 bases and J 6 bases, with 13 bases left between them. CDR3 length: 14 residues. Looked up from germline, CDR1 is SGHRS and CDR2 is YFSETQ. In DNA, the CDR3 is TGCGCCAGCAGCTTGGCGGTAGCCTCTCGCGAGCAGTACTTC. It yields the protein CASSLAVASREQYF. The whole variable domain, remainder taken from reference TRBV5-1 and TRBJ2-7, is KAGVTQTPRYLIKTRGQQVTLSCSPISGHRSVSWYQQTPGQGLQFLFEYFSETQRNKGNFPGRFSGRQFSNSRSEMNVSTLELGDSALYLCASSLAVASREQYFGPGTRLTVT.

V is TRBV6-6 and J is TRBJ1-3; the D is unclear. CDR3 length equals 16 residues. V was trimmed by 0 bases and J by 0 bases, leaving 9 bases between them. Germline CDR1 MNHNY, CDR2 SVGAGI (reference sequence). CDR3 amino acids: CASSYSTSNSGNTIYF. CDR3 DNA: TGTGCCAGCAGTTACTCGACTTCCAACTCTGGAAACACCATATATTTT.

This clone has a single count. V and J are TRBV18 and TRBJ1-2; the match to TRBD1 covers 7 bases. V was clipped by 3 bases and J by 3 bases; unmatched bases: 10. CDR1 KGHSH and CDR2 LQKENI come from the germline V gene. The CDR3 loop spans 16 amino acids. The CDR3, as DNA: TGTGCCAGCTCACCGTGGGTGACAGGGACAGACTATGGCTACACCTTC. Encoded protein: CASSPWVTGTDYGYTF.

This clone came up a few times. The chain joins TRBV10-2 to TRBJ2-3; TRBD2 matches 12 bases. Germline assignment: CDR1 WSHSY and CDR2 SAAADI. The V and J ends lost 4 bases and 1 base, in that order; junction bases with no gene match: 6. The CDR3 spans 17 residues. In DNA form, the CDR3 reads TGCGCCAGCAGTGTACTAGCGGGGGGATCGGGCACAGATACGCAGTATTTT. Its protein is CASSVLAGGSGTDTQYF.

This clone was seen a single time. DNA for the CDR3: TGTGCCATCAGTGAGCTCGCCAGGATTGGCCCGATGCAGTTCTTC. It translates to CAISELARIGPMQFF. The chain has TRBV10-3 and TRBJ2-1, with no clear D. The CDR3 runs 15 residues. V was shortened by 2 bases and J by 12 bases, with 20 bases between the two germline ends. Germline V gene sequence: CDR1 ENHRY, CDR2 SYGVKD.